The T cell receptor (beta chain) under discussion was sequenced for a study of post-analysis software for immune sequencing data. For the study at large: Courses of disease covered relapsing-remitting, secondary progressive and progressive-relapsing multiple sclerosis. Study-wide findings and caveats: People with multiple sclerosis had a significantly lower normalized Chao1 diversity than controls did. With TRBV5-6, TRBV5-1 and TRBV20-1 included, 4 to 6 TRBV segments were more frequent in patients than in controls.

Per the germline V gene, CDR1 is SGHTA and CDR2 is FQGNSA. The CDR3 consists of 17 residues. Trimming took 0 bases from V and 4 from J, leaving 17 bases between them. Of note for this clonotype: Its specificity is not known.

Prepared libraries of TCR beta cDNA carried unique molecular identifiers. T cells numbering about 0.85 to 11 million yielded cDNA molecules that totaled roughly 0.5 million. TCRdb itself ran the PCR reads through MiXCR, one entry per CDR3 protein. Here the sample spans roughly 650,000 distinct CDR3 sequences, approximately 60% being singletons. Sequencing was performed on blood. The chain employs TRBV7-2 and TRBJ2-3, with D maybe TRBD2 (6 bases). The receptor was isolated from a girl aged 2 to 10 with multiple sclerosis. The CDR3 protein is CASSLALTRSLSDTQYF. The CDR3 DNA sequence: TGTGCCAGCAGCTTAGCGCTGACTAGGTCTCTTTCAGATACGCAGTATTTT.